This T cell receptor beta chain came from a study of vaccination and CD4 T cells after COVID-19. Background on the study: Stimuli were overlapping spike peptide pools of SARS-CoV-2 and three common cold coronaviruses (HCoV-NL63, HCoV-OC43, HCoV-229E). Regarding the study as a whole: Post-vaccination reactive clonotypes (median 38) did not differ significantly from post-infection (around 19).

About this clonotype itself: Its target is unknown.

Treatment described: roughly 11-day PBMC culture with coronavirus spike peptide pools or control peptides (ViraFEST assay). The CDR3 spans 14 residues. CDR1 and CDR2 from the germline V gene are DFQATT and SNEGSKA (reference sequence). Trimming left V 3 bases short and J 2 bases short, with 13 bases between. Sequenced with the Oncomine TCR Beta short-read assay was DNA taken from cultured CD4+ T cells. Once CD4+ T cells had been cultured, genomic DNA was extracted from them. TCRdb re-called the PCR reads through MiXCR, storing one row per CDR3 protein. Here the sample spans about 21,000 distinct CDR3 sequences, 45% to 50% being singletons.

Sequenced sample: CD4+ T cells from blood, cultured in vitro. This sequence originates from a human donor who had recovered from COVID-19. This chain connects TRBV20-1 to TRBJ1-1; D not resolved. The CDR3: CSARVRPENTEAFF. The CDR3 DNA follows: TGCAGTGCTAGGGTCCGACCCGAAAACACTGAAGCTTTCTTT.